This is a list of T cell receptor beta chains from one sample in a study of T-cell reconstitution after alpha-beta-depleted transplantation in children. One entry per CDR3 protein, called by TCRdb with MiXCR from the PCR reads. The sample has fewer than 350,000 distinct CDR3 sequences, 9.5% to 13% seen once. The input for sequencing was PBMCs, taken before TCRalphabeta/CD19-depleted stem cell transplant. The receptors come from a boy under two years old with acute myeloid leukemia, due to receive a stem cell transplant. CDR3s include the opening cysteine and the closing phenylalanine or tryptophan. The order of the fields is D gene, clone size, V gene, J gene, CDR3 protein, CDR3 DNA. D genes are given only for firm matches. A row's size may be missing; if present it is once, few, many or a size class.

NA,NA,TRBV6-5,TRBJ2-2,CASSYESDKTTGELFF,TGTGCCAGCAGTTATGAGTCAGACAAGACCACCGGGGAGCTGTTTTTT
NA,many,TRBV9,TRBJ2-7,CASSVDSHPWGEQYF,TGTGCCAGCAGCGTAGACTCCCACCCTTGGGGCGAGCAGTACTTC
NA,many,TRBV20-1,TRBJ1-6,CSARISRGGSPLHF,TGCAGTGCTAGGATATCCAGGGGAGGGTCACCGCTCCACTTT
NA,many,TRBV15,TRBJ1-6,CATSRGNSPLHF,TGTGCCACCAGCAGAGGGAATTCACCCCTCCACTTT
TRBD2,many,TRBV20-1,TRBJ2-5,CSALPPSGSETQYF,TGCAGTGCCCTACCCCCTAGCGGGAGTGAGACCCAGTACTTC
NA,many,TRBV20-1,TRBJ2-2,CSAGETGELFF,TGCAGTGCGGGGGAAACCGGGGAGCTGTTTTTT
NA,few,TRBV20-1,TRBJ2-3,CRTEGPFHTDTQYF,TGCAGGACGGAGGGCCCCTTCCACACAGATACGCAGTATTTT
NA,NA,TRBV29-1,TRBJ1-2,CSVSVGGDYGYTF,TGCAGCGTTTCCGTCGGGGGGGACTATGGCTACACCTTC
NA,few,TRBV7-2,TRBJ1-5,CASSSTGPNQPQHF,TGTGCCAGCAGCTCGACAGGCCCTAATCAGCCCCAGCATTTT
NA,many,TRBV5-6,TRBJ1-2,CASSLAQGYTF,TGTGCCAGCAGCTTGGCTCAAGGCTACACCTTC
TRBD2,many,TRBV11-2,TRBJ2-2,CASSLTSGLAGELFF,TGTGCCAGCAGCCTGACTAGCGGTCTCGCCGGGGAGCTGTTTTTT
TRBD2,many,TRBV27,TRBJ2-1,CASSPGLAGGRQGYNEQFF,TGTGCCAGCAGTCCGGGACTAGCGGGAGGGCGGCAAGGATACAATGAGCAGTTCTTC
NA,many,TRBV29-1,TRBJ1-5,CSVLAVNQPQHF,TGCAGCGTTCTAGCAGTCAATCAGCCCCAGCATTTT
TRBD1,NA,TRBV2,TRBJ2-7,CASTVQGAPAEQYF,TGTGCCAGCACGGTACAGGGGGCGCCGGCCGAGCAGTACTTC
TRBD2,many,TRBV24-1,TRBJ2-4,CATSAAGDSKNIQYF,TGTGCCACCAGTGCGGCGGGAGATAGCAAAAACATTCAGTACTTC
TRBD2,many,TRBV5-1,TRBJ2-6,CASSFGTSGGNPTLWANVLTF,TGCGCCAGCAGCTTCGGGACTAGCGGGGGGAATCCCACCCTCTGGGCCAACGTCCTGACTTTC
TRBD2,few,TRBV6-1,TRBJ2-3,CASSASGFTDTQYF,TGTGCCAGCAGTGCTAGCGGGTTCACAGATACGCAGTATTTT
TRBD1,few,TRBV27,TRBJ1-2,CASSNTAGGVYGYTF,TGTGCCAGCAGTAACACAGCAGGGGGCGTCTATGGCTACACCTTC
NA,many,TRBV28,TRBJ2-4,CASSLLPALAKNIQYF,TGTGCCAGCAGTTTATTACCAGCCTTAGCCAAAAACATTCAGTACTTC
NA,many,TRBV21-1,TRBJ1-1,CASSKERHTPRNTEAFF,TGTGCCAGCAGCAAGGAAAGACATACGCCTAGGAACACTGAAGCTTTCTTT
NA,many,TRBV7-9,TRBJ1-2,CASSLESLGRADGYTF,TGTGCCAGCAGCTTAGAGTCGTTGGGCAGGGCGGACGGCTACACCTTC
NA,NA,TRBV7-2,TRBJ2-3,CASSLSFVAIDSTDTQYF,TGTGCCAGCAGCTTAAGTTTCGTAGCCATCGATAGCACAGATACGCAGTATTTT
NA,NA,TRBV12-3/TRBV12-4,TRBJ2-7,CASSLRVIGYEQYF,TGTGCCAGCAGTTTACGGGTGATCGGGTACGAGCAGTACTTC
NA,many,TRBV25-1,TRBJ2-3,CASSERTQSTDTQYF,TGTGCCAGCAGTGAAAGAACCCAGAGCACAGATACGCAGTATTTT
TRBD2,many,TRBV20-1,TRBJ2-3,CSASGGAVDTQYF,TGCAGTGCCAGCGGGGGGGCCGTAGATACGCAGTATTTT
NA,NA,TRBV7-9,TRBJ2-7,CASSSLGYEQYF,TGTGCCAGCAGCAGCCTGGGGTACGAGCAGTACTTC
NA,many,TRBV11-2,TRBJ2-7,CASSFNRQGYEQYF,TGTGCCAGCAGCTTTAACCGTCAGGGTTACGAGCAGTACTTC
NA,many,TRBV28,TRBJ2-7,CASSPQRHLSYEQYF,TGTGCCAGCAGTCCCCAGAGACACCTATCCTACGAGCAGTACTTC
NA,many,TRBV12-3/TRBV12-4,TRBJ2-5,CASSFINRETQYF,TGTGCCAGCAGTTTCATCAACCGGGAGACCCAGTACTTC
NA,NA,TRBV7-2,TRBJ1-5,CASSLYMDQPQHF,TGTGCCAGCAGCTTATATATGGATCAGCCCCAGCATTTT
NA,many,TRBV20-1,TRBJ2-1,CSAGELGRGNNEQFF,TGCAGTGCTGGAGAGCTGGGGCGGGGTAACAATGAGCAGTTCTTC
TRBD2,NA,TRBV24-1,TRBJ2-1,CATSDSRTSPSSYNEQFF,TGTGCCACCAGTGATTCCCGGACTAGCCCCTCCTCCTACAATGAGCAGTTCTTC
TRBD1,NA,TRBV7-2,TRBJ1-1,CASSLVAGGSYTEAFF,TGTGCCAGCAGCTTAGTGGCAGGGGGCTCGTACACTGAAGCTTTCTTT
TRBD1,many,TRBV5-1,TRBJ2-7,CASRRDRGSYEQYF,TGCGCCAGCAGACGGGACAGGGGGTCCTACGAGCAGTACTTC
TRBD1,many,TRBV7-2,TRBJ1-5,CASSLGRDRGVNQPQHF,TGTGCCAGCAGCTTAGGCCGGGACAGGGGGGTCAATCAGCCCCAGCATTTT
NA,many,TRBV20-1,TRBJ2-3,CSADQRTDTQYF,TGCAGTGCTGACCAGAGGACAGATACGCAGTATTTT
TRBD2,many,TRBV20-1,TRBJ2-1,CSAPDTAGGANEQFF,TGCAGTGCCCCCGATACAGCGGGAGGGGCCAATGAGCAGTTCTTC
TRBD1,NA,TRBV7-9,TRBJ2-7,CASSYTGTVHYEQYF,TGTGCCAGCAGCTATACCGGGACAGTCCACTACGAGCAGTACTTC
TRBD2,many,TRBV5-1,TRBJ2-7,CASSERGANYEQYF,TGCGCCAGCAGCGAGCGGGGGGCCAATTACGAGCAGTACTTC
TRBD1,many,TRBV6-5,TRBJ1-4,CASRRKGGGYEKLFF,TGTGCCAGCAGGCGTAAAGGGGGCGGATATGAAAAACTGTTTTTT
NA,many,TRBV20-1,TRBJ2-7,CSARYITGRSYEQYF,TGCAGTGCTAGATACATTACGGGACGATCCTACGAGCAGTACTTC
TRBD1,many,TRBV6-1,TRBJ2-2,CASSPRQGARTGELFF,TGTGCCAGCAGCCCCAGACAGGGGGCGCGAACCGGGGAGCTGTTTTTT
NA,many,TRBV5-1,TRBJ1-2,CASSGNKVRGYTF,TGCGCCAGCAGCGGAAACAAAGTCCGAGGCTACACCTTC
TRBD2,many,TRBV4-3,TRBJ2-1,CASSQIAGGLYNEQFF,TGCGCCAGCAGCCAGATAGCGGGAGGGCTATACAATGAGCAGTTCTTC
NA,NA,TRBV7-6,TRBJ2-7,CARSLAPGSSYEQYF,TGTGCCCGCAGCTTAGCCCCAGGGAGCTCCTACGAGCAGTACTTC